The T cell receptor (beta chain) under discussion was sequenced for a study of monozygotic twins with inflammatory bowel disease. This CDR3 has 15 residues. Per the germline V gene, CDR1 is SGHDT and CDR2 is YYEEEE. Reprocessing the 5' RACE reads, TCRdb reports a single entry for every CDR3 protein and omits DNA. The sample totals just under 45,000 distinct CDR3 sequences; its top ten clones hold 5% to 6%. The sequence derives from a human donor with ulcerative colitis or Crohn's disease, or a healthy co-twin of an affected twin (not recorded which). Sequenced material: blood. The V call is TRBV5-6, the J call TRBJ2-5; TCRdb picks TRBD2, but there is no DNA to check that call. The CDR3 protein is CASSRPGLIQETQYF.